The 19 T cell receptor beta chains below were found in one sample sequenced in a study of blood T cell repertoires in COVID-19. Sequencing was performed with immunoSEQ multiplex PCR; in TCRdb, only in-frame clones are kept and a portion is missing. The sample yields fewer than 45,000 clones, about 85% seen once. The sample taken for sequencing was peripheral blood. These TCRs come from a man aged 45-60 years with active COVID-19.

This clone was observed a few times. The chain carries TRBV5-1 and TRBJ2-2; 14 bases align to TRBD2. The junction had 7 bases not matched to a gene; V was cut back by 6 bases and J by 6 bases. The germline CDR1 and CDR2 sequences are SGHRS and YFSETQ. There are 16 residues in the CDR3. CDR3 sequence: CASNTGLAGGAGELFF. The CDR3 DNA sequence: TGCGCCAGCAACACCGGACTAGCGGGGGGCGCCGGGGAGCTGTTTTTT.

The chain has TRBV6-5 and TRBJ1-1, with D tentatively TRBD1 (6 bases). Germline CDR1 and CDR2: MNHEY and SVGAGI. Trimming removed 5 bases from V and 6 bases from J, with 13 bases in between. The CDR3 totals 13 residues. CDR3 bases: TGTGCCAGCAGTCTTAGAGGGGGTTCTGAAGCTTTCTTT. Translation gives CASSLRGGSEAFF.

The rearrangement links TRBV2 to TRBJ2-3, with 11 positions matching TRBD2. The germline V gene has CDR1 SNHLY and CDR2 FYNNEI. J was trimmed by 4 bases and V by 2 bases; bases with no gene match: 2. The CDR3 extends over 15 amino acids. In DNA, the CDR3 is TGTGCCAGCAGTGAACTAGCGGGGGGCTCAGATACGCAGTATTTT. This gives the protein CASSELAGGSDTQYF.

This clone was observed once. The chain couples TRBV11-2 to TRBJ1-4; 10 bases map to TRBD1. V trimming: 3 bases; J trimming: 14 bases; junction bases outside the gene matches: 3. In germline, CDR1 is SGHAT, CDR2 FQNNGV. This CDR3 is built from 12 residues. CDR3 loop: CASSLDRGGLFF. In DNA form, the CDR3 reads TGTGCCAGCAGCTTGGACAGGGGGGGCCTGTTTTTT.

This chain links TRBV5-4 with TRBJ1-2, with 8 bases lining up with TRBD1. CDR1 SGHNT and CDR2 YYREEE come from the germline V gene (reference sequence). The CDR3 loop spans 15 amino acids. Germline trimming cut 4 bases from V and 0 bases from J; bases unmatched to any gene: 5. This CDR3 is CASSQTGVSNYGYTF. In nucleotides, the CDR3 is TGTGCCAGCAGCCAGACAGGGGTCTCTAACTATGGCTACACCTTC.

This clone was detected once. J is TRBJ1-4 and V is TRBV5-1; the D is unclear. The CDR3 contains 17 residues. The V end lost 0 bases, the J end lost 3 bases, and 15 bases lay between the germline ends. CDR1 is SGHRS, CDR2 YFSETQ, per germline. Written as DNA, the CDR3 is TGCGCCAGCAGCTTGGGAACCTCGTTGGCGGCTAATGAAAAACTGTTTTTT. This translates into CASSLGTSLAANEKLFF.

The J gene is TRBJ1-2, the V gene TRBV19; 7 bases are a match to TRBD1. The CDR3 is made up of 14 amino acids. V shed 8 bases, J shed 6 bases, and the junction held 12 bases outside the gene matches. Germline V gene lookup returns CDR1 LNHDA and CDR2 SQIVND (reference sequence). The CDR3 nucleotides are TGTGCCAGTGAAAAGACAGGGATTTATGATGGCTACACCTTC. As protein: CASEKTGIYDGYTF.

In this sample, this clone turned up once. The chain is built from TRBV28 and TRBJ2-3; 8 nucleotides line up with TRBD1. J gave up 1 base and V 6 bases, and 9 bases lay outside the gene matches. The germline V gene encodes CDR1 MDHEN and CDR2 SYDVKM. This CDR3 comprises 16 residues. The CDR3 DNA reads TGTGCCAGCAGCCTCCGGACAGGGTACGGCACAGATACGCAGTATTTT. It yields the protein CASSLRTGYGTDTQYF.

The CDR3: CASSPPYRGEQYF. The CDR3 bases are TGTGCCAGCTCACCACCTTATAGGGGGGAGCAGTACTTC. The chain uses TRBV18 and TRBJ2-7; maybe TRBD1 (6 bases). V lost 0 bases and J 7 bases, leaving 10 bases between the germline ends. Germline V gene sequence: CDR1 KGHSH, CDR2 LQKENI. There are 13 residues in the CDR3. Using reference TRBV18 and TRBJ2-7 for the parts outside the CDR3, the full variable domain is NAGVMQNPRHLVRRRGQEARLRCSPMKGHSHVYWYRQLPEEGLKFMVYLQKENIIDESGMPKERFSAEFPKEGPSILRIQQVVRGDSAAYFCASSPPYRGEQYFGPGTRLTVT.

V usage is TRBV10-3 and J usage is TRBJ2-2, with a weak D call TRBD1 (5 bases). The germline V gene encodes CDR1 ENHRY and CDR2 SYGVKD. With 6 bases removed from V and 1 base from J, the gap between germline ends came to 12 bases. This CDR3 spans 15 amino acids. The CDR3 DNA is TGTGCCATCAGCATACAGGCGATGAACACCGGGGAGCTGTTTTTT. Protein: CAISIQAMNTGELFF.

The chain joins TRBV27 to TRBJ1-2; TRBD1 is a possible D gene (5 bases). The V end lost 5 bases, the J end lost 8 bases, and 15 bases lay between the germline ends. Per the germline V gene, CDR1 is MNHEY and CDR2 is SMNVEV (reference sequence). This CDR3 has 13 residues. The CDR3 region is CASSPRALWGYTF. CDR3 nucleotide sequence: TGTGCCAGCAGTCCCAGGGCCTTGTGGGGCTACACCTTC.

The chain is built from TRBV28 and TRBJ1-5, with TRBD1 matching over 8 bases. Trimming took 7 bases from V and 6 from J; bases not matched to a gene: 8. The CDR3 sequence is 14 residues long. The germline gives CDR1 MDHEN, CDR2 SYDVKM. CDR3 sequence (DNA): TGTGCCAGCACCGATGGACAGGGTATTCAGCCCCAGCATTTT. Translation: CASTDGQGIQPQHF.

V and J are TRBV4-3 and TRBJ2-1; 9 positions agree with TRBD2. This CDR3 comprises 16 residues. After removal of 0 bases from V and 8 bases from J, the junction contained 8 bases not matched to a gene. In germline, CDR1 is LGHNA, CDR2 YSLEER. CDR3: CASSQDYGLATDEQFF. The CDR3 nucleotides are TGCGCCAGCAGCCAAGACTACGGACTAGCGACCGATGAGCAGTTCTTC.

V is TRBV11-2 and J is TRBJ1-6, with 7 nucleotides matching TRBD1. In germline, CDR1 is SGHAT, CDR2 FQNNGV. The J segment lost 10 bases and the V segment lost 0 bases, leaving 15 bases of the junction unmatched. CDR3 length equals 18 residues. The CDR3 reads CASSLDWRGQGGVSPLHF. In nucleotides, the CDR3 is TGTGCCAGCAGCTTAGATTGGAGGGGGCAGGGGGGAGTATCACCCCTCCACTTT.

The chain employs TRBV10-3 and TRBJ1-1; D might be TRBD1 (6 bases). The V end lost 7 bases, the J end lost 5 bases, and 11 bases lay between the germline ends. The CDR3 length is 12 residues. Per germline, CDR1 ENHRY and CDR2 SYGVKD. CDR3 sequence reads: CAINRAMTEAFF. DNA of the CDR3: TGTGCCATCAACAGGGCCATGACTGAAGCTTTCTTT.

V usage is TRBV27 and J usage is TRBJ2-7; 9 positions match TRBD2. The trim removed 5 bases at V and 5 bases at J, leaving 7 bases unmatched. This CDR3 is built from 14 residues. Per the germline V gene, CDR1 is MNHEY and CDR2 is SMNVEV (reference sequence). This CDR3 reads CASSPLLAGNEQYF. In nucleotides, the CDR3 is TGTGCCAGCAGTCCCCTCCTAGCGGGGAACGAGCAGTACTTC.

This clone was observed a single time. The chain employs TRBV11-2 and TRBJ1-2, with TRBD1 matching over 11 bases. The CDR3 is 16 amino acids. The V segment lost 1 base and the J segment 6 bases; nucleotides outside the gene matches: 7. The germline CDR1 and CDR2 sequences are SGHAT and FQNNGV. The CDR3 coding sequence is TGTGCCAGCAGCTTAGGAATAGGACAGGGGGCGGATGGCTACACCTTC. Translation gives CASSLGIGQGADGYTF.

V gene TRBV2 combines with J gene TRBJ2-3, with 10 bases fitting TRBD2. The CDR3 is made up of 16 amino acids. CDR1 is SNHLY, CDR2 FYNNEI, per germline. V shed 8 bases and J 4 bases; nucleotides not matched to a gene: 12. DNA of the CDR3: TGTGCCAGCTCCCGAATAAGCGGGGGGGCGCCAGATACGCAGTATTTT. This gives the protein CASSRISGGAPDTQYF.

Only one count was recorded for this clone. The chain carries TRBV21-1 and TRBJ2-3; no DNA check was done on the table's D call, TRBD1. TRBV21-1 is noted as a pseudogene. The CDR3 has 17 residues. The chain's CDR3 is CASSRGSGTGSTDTQYF. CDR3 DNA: TGTGCCAGCAGCAGGGGATCCGGGACAGGGTCCACAGATACGCAGTATTTT.